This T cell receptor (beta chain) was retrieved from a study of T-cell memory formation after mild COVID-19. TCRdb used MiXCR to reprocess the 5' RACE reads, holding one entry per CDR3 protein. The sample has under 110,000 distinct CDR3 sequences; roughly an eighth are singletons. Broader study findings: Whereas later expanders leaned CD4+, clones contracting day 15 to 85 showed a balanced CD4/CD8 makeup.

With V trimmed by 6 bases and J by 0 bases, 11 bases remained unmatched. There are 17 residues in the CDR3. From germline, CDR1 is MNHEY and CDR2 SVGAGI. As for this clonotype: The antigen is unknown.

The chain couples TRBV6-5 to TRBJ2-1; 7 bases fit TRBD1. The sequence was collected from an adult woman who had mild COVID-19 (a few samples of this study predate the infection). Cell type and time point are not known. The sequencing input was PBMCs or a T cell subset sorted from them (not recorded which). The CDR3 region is CASRPRDRSISYNEQFF. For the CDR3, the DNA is TGTGCCAGCAGGCCTAGGGACAGATCTATCTCCTACAATGAGCAGTTCTTC.